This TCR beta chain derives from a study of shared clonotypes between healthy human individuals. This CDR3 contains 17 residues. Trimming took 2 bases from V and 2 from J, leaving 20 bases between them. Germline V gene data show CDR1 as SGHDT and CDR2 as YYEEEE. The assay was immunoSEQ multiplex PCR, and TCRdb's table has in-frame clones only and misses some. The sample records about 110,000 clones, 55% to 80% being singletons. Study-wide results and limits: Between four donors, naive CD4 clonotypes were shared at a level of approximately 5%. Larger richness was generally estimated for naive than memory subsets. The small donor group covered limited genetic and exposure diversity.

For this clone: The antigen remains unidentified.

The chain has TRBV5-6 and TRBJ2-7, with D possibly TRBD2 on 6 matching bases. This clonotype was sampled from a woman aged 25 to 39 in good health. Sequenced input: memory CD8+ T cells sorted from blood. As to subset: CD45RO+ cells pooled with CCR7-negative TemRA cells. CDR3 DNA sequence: TGTGCCAGCAGCTTCTTTAGTCCGGGACTCCGACCCTACGAGCAGTACTTC. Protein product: CASSFFSPGLRPYEQYF.